These 12 T cell receptor beta chains share one sample of origin, sequenced in a study of follicular helper T cells after annual influenza vaccination. The assay was immunoSEQ multiplex PCR, and TCRdb's table has in-frame clones only and misses some. The table has approximately 11,000 clones, over 75% seen once. The source was CXCR5- memory CD4+ T cells sorted from blood, collected 6 weeks after influenza vaccination. The origin of the receptors is an adult who received the influenza vaccine.

V usage is TRBV11-3 and J usage is TRBJ1-6, with a tentative D call TRBD1 (5 bases). V was clipped by 5 bases and J by 7 bases, with 15 bases between them. Germline CDR1 SGHNT, CDR2 YENEEA. The CDR3 runs to 15 residues. The DNA of the CDR3 is TGTGCCAGCAGCCCAGGGTCGGGGTCAAATTCACCCCTCCACTTT. Translating it yields CASSPGSGSNSPLHF.

There are a few counts of this clone. This chain connects TRBV5-1 to TRBJ1-2; tentatively, D is TRBD1 (5 bases). This CDR3 region has 14 residues. In germline, CDR1 is SGHRS, CDR2 YFSETQ. Trimming removed 5 bases from V and 4 bases from J, with 15 bases in between. The CDR3 sequence: CASRESGQVYGYTF. The CDR3 DNA is TGCGCCAGCAGGGAATCAGGACAAGTCTATGGCTACACCTTC.

The CDR3 loop is CASKSRGRDWETQYF. CDR3 in DNA: TGTGCCAGCAAATCCAGGGGCCGTGATTGGGAGACCCAGTACTTC. The J gene is TRBJ2-5, the V gene TRBV6-5; D perhaps matches TRBD1 (6 bases). Germline CDR1 MNHEY, CDR2 SVGAGI. This CDR3 spans 15 amino acids. V lost 7 bases and J lost 5, with 20 bases in between.

V gene TRBV5-1 combines with J gene TRBJ2-2, with 15 bases that match TRBD2. The CDR3 loop spans 17 amino acids. Germline V gene data show CDR1 as SGHRS and CDR2 as YFSETQ. V trimming: 4 bases; J trimming: 4 bases; junction bases outside the gene matches: 5. CDR3 nucleotides: TGCGCCAGCAGCCGTGGGACTAGCGGGGGGATCACCGGGGAGCTGTTTTTT. The encoded protein is CASSRGTSGGITGELFF.

This chain joins TRBV5-3 and TRBJ2-4, with TRBD2 as a possible D gene (5 bases). TRBV5-3 is an ORF, and what it does is uncertain. V was trimmed by 0 bases and J by 0 bases, leaving 22 bases between them. This CDR3 spans 20 amino acids. In nucleotides, the CDR3 is TGTGCCAGAAGCTTGGTTAATGGCGGGCCGAACCACCTAGCCAAAAACATTCAGTACTTC. Its translation: CARSLVNGGPNHLAKNIQYF.

The chain has TRBV6-1 and TRBJ1-2; TRBD1 is a possible D gene (5 bases). The V end lost 6 bases, the J end lost 4 bases, and 9 bases lay between the germline ends. Germline CDR1 reads MNHNS; CDR2 reads SASEGT. This CDR3 comprises 12 residues. CDR3 region: CASRRQGYGYTF. The DNA for the CDR3 is TGTGCCAGCAGACGGCAGGGCTATGGCTACACCTTC.

The chain couples TRBV7-9 to TRBJ2-5; 7 bases are a match to TRBD2. The length of the CDR3 is 16 residues. Germline V gene lookup returns CDR1 SEHNR and CDR2 FQNEAQ (reference sequence). V lost 1 base and J lost 2; bases outside the gene matches: 7. The CDR3 sequence: CASSLEGLVPQETQYF. CDR3 nucleotides: TGTGCCAGCAGCTTAGAAGGACTAGTACCTCAAGAGACCCAGTACTTC.

The rearrangement joins TRBV11-3 to TRBJ2-3; D call uncertain. Trimming pared 0 bases from V and 5 bases from J, leaving 6 bases between. This CDR3 has 13 amino acids. Germline assignment: CDR1 SGHNT and CDR2 YENEEA. The DNA of the CDR3 is TGTGCCAGCAGCTTAGATACAGAAGATACGCAGTATTTT. Translating it yields CASSLDTEDTQYF.

V and J are TRBV6-1 and TRBJ2-7; the D gene is possibly TRBD1 (6 bases). The CDR3 loop spans 15 amino acids. The V gene lost 2 bases and the J gene lost 6 bases, with 17 bases spanning the gap. The germline V gene encodes CDR1 MNHNS and CDR2 SASEGT. CDR3 region: CASSEWDNPSGEQYF. The CDR3 coding sequence is TGTGCCAGCAGTGAATGGGACAACCCCTCGGGCGAGCAGTACTTC.

This clone showed up just a few times. The rearrangement links TRBV5-8 to TRBJ1-6; D gene ambiguous. The CDR3 is made up of 13 amino acids. Trimming cost V 6 bases and J 7 bases, with 11 bases left between them. Germline loops: CDR1 SGHTS, CDR2 YDEGEE. This chain's CDR3 is CASTVGGNSPLHF. The CDR3 DNA is TGTGCCAGCACCGTGGGAGGAAATTCACCCCTCCACTTT.

This chain links TRBV19 with TRBJ2-7; TRBD2 agrees at 7 bases. The CDR3 is 15 amino acids. Germline V CDR1 and CDR2: LNHDA, SQIVND (reference sequence). Trimming cost V 1 base and J 2 bases; bases outside gene matches: 5. The CDR3 nucleotides read TGTGCCAGTAGTATAGTTTCTAGCGGAACCTACGAGCAGTACTTC. Its translation is CASSIVSSGTYEQYF.

This clone has only a few counts. V and J are TRBV19 and TRBJ2-7; D may be TRBD1 (5 bases). The V end lost 3 bases, the J end lost 4 bases, and 10 bases lay between the germline ends. CDR1 and CDR2 from the germline V gene are LNHDA and SQIVND (reference sequence). The CDR3 is 13 residues long. CDR3 sequence (DNA): TGTGCCAGTAGTATGGCAGGGATATACGAGCAGTACTTC. Translated, it gives CASSMAGIYEQYF.